These 2 T cell receptor beta chains were all obtained from the same sample, sequenced in a study of regulatory T cells. Findings of the study overall: In CD3G-deficient patients, conventional CD4+ T cells were enriched for hydrophobic CDR3 residues at positions 6 and 7.

No antigen has been identified for these receptors. The PCR used 52 TRBV and 13 TRBJ primers. Using immunoSEQ multiplex PCR, the repertoire was profiled, and TCRdb retains in-frame clones only, with some absent. The sample consists of nearly 30,000 clones, 85% to 95% of them appearing once. Source material: conventional CD4+ T cells sorted from blood. The receptors were gathered from a young adult with CD3G deficiency.

The CDR3 region is CASSLGQQNIQYF. Written as DNA, the CDR3 is TGTGCCAGCAGCTTGGGACAGCAAAACATTCAGTACTTC. This rearrangement joins TRBV7-8 to TRBJ2-4, with 7 bases identical to TRBD1. Trimming removed 3 bases from V and 5 bases from J; junction bases left unmatched: 1. The length of the CDR3 is 13 residues. CDR1 is SGHVS, CDR2 FQNEAQ, per germline.

The V gene is TRBV11-2, the J gene TRBJ2-1, with 7 bases aligning to TRBD2. The germline CDR1 and CDR2 sequences are SGHAT and FQNNGV. The CDR3 runs to 16 residues. V shed 0 bases, J shed 4 bases, and the junction held 6 bases outside the gene matches. CDR3 DNA sequence: TGTGCCAGCAGCTTAGAGGCGGGAGACTTATACAATGAGCAGTTCTTC. Translating gives CASSLEAGDLYNEQFF.